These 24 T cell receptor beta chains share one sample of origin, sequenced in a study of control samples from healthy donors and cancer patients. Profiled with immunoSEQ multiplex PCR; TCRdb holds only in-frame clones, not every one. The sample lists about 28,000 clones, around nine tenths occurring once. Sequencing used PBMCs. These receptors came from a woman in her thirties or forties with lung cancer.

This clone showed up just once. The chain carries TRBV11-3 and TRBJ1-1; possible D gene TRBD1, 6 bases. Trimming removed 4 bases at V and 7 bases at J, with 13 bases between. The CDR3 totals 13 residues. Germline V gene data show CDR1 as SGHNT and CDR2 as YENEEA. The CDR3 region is CASSSQGWGEAFF. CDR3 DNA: TGTGCCAGCAGCTCCCAGGGGTGGGGTGAAGCTTTCTTT.

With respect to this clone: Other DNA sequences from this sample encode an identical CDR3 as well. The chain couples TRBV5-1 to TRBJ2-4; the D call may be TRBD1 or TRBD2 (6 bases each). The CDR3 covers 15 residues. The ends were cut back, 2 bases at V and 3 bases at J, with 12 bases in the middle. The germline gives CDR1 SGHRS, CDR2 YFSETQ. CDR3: CASSLGGGNKNIQYF. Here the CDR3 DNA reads TGCGCCAGCAGCTTAGGAGGGGGAAACAAAAACATTCAGTACTTC.

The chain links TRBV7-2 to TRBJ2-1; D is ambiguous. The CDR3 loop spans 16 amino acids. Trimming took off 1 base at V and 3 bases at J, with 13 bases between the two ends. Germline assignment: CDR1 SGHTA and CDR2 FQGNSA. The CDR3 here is CASSLDSTNYYNEQFF. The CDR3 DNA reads TGTGCCAGCAGCTTAGATTCGACCAATTACTACAATGAGCAGTTCTTC.

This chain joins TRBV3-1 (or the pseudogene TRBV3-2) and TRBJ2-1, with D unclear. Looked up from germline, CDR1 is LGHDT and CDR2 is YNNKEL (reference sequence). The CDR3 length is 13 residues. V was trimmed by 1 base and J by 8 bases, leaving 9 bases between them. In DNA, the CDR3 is TGTGCCAGCAGCCAAGGACTGATGGATGAGCAGTTCTTC. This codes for CASSQGLMDEQFF.

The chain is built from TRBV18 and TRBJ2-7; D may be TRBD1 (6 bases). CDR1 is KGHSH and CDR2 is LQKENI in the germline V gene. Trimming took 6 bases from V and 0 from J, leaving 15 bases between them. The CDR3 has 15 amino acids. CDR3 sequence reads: CASSPTGLSSYEQYF. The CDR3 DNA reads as TGTGCCAGCTCGCCCACAGGGTTGAGCTCCTACGAGCAGTACTTC.

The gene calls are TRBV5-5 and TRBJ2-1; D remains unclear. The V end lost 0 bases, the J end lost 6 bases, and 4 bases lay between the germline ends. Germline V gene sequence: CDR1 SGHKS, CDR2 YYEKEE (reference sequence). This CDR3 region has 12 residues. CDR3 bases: TGTGCCAGCAGCTTGGACGGCAATGAGCAGTTCTTC. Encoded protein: CASSLDGNEQFF.

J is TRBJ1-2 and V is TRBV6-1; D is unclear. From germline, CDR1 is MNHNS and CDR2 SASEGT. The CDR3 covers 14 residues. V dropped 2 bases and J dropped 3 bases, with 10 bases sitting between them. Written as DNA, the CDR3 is TGTGCCAGCAGTGAAATTGGGGAAGACTATGGCTACACCTTC. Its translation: CASSEIGEDYGYTF.

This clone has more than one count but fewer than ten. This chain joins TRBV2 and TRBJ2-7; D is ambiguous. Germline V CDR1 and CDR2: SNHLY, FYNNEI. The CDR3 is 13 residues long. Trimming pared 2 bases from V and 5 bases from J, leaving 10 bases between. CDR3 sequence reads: CASSETFAHEQYF. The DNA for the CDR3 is TGTGCCAGCAGTGAAACGTTTGCGCACGAGCAGTACTTC.

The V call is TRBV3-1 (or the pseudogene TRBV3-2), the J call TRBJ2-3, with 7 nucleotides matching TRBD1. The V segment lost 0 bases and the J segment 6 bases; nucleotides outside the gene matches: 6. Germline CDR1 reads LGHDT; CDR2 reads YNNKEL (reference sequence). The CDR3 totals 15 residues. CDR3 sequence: CASSQDRQTGDTQYF. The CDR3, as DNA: TGTGCCAGCAGCCAAGATCGCCAGACAGGGGATACGCAGTATTTT.

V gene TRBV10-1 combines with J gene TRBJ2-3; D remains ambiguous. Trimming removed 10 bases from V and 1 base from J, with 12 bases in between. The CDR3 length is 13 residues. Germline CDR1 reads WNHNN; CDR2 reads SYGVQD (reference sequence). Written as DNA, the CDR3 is TGCGCCACCACTGGACGGGGCACAGATACGCAGTATTTT. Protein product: CATTGRGTDTQYF.

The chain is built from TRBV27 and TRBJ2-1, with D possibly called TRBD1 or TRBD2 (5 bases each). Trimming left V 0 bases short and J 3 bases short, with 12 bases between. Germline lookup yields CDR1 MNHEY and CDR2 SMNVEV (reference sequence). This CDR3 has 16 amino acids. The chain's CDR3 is CASSLSRDGYYNEQFF. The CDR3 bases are TGTGCCAGCAGTTTATCCCGGGACGGATACTACAATGAGCAGTTCTTC.

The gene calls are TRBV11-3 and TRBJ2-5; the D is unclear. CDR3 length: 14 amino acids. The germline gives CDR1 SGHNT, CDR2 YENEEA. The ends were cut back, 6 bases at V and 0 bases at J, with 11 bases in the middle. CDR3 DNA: TGTGCCAGCAGGTCTAAAACATACCAAGAGACCCAGTACTTC. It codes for CASRSKTYQETQYF.

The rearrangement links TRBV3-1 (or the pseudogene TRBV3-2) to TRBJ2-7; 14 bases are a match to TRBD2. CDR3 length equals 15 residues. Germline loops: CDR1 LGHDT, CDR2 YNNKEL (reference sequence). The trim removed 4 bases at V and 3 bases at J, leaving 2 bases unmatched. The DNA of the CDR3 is TGTGCCAGCAGCCCGGGACTAGCGGGGGTCTACGAGCAGTACTTC. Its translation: CASSPGLAGVYEQYF.

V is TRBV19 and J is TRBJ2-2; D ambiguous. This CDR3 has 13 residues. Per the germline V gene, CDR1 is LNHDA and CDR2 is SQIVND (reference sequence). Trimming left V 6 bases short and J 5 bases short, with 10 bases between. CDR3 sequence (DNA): TGTGCCAGTAGCCTGGGCGGTACCGGGGAGCTGTTTTTT. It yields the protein CASSLGGTGELFF.

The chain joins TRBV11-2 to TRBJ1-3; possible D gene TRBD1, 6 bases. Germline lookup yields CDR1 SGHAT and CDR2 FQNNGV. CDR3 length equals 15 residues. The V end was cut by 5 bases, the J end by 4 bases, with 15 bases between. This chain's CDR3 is CASSRTGGGGNTIYF. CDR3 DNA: TGTGCCAGCAGCCGGACGGGAGGGGGGGGAAACACCATATATTTT.

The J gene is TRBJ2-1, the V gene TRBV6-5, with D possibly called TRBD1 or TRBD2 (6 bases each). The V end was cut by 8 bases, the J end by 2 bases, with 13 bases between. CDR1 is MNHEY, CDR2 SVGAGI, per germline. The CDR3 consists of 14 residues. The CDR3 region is CASGGGYTYNEQFF. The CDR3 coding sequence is TGTGCCAGCGGAGGGGGATATACCTACAATGAGCAGTTCTTC.

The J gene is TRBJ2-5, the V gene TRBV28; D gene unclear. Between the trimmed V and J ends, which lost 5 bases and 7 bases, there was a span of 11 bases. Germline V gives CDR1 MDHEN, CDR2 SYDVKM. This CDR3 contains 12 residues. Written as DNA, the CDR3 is TGTGCCAGCAGTCGTGTGGGTGGGACCCAGTACTTC. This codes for CASSRVGGTQYF.

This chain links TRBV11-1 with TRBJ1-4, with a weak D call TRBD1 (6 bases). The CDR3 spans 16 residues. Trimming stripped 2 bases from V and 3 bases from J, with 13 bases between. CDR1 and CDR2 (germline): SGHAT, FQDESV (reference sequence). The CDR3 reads CASSLTATGPNEKLFF. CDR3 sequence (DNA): TGTGCCAGCAGCTTAACCGCTACAGGGCCTAATGAAAAACTGTTTTTT.

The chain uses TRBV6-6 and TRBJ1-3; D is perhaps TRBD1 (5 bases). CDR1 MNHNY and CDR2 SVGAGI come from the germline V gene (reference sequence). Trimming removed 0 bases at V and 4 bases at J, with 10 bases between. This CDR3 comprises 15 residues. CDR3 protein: CASSYSGDYGNTIYF. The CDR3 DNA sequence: TGTGCCAGCAGTTACTCAGGGGATTACGGAAACACCATATATTTT.

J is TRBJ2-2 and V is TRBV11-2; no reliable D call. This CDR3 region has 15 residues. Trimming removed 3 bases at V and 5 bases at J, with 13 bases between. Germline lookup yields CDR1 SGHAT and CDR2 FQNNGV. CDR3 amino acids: CASSLSGGRTGELFF. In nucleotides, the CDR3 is TGTGCCAGCAGCTTGTCTGGCGGTAGAACCGGGGAGCTGTTTTTT. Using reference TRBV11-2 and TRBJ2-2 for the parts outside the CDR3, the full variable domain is EAGVAQSPRYKIIEKRQSVAFWCNPISGHATLYWYQQILGQGPKLLIQFQNNGVVDDSQLPKDRFSAERLKGVDSTLKIQPAKLEDSAVYLCASSLSGGRTGELFFGEGSRLTVL.

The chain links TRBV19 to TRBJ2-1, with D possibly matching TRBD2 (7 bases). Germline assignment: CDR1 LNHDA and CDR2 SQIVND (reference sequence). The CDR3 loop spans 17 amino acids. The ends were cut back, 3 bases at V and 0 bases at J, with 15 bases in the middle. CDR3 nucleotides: TGTGCCAGTAGTATGAACGGGGGGCCCAGCTCCTACAATGAGCAGTTCTTC. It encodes CASSMNGGPSSYNEQFF.

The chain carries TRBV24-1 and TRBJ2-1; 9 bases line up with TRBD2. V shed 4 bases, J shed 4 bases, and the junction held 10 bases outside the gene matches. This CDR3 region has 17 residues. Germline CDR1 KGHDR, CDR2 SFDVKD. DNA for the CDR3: TGTGCCACCAGTGACTCTGAAGCGGGGGGCATATACAATGAGCAGTTCTTC. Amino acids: CATSDSEAGGIYNEQFF.

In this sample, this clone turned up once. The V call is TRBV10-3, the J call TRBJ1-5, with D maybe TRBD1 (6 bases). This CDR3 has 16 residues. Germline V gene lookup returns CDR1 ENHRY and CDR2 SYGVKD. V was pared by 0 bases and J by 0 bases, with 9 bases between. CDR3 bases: TGTGCCATCAGTGAGTCTGGCAGGGGTAGCAATCAGCCCCAGCATTTT. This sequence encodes CAISESGRGSNQPQHF.

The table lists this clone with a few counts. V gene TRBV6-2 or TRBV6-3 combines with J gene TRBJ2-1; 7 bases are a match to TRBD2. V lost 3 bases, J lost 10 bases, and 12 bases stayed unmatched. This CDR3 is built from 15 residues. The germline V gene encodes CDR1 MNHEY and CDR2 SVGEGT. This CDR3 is CASSYLSSGLSEQFF. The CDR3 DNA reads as TGTGCCAGCAGTTATCTTTCTAGCGGCCTTTCCGAGCAGTTCTTC.